This T cell receptor beta chain was recovered during a study of T cell repertoires in cytomegalovirus infection (dated by TCRdb to about 2019). At the level of the whole study: Donor HLA type was relevant to the analysis, as public TCR beta signatures indicated carriage of CMV infection together with the matching HLA type.

The instrument was an Illumina HiSeq 1500. TCRdb reprocessed the public reads (quality trimming at Q25 with fastp, clone calling with MiXCR) and kept in-frame beta chains. Every CDR3 protein is listed once, alongside the most common genes and DNA of its rows. Here the sample has around 450,000 distinct CDR3 sequences; 31% occur a single time. The ten largest clonotypes hold roughly 15% of the sample. As for this clonotype: It has no known antigen specificity. Nothing much larger sits one base from this clone, and base qualities are not available.

What the study reported, not specific to this receptor: In both this cohort and an independent roughly 350-donor cohort, the cumulative frequency of public TCR beta family members distinguished carriers of CMV infection plus the relevant HLA type. The ex vivo response was dominated by HLA-C-restricted CMV-specific TCR beta clonotypes, which also provided the single most frequent clonotype in two of eight donors.

CDR3 length: 15 amino acids, cysteine to phenylalanine. CDR3 DNA is the only sequence kept; it has 45 bases, read in frame from the first base. The V end gives up 5 bases and the J end 4 bases, leaving 5 bases in the junction not matched to a gene. CDR1 and CDR2, per the germline V gene, are MDHEN and SYDVKM. The sequencing sample was made of PBMCs. This sequence originates from a human donor in good health (CMV status not recorded). Some clones in this sample may be carry-over from other donors' samples. The sequence joins TRBV28 to TRBJ2-6; 7 of the junction bases match TRBD2. The CDR3 is CASSGPGGGANVLTF. The sequenced DNA is TGTGCCAGCAGTGGTCCGGGGGGAGGGGCCAACGTCCTGACTTTC.